These T cell receptor beta chains were read from a single sample in a study of identical twins. TCRdb independently ran MiXCR on the 5' RACE reads; one entry per CDR3 protein. The repertoire has about 210,000 distinct CDR3 sequences, around 10% of them found once; the top ten carry 4% to 6%. Source material: memory (CD45RO+) T cells sorted from blood. These receptors all stem from a young woman in good health. Both conserved end residues are part of each CDR3. The order of the fields is V gene, clone size, D gene, J gene, CDR3 DNA, CDR3 protein. D genes are given only for firm matches. Size values are once, few and many counts, or a class for expanded clones, and some rows have none.

v_call: TRBV5-6; clone_size: many; d_call: .; j_call: TRBJ1-4; cdr3_nt: TGTGCCAGCAGCTTGGTGGACAGATCTAATGAAAAACTGTTTTTT; cdr3_aa: CASSLVDRSNEKLFF
v_call: TRBV5-1; clone_size: .; d_call: TRBD2; j_call: TRBJ2-7; cdr3_nt: TGCGCCAGCAGCCTTCGAGCGGGAGGAGACGAGCAGTACTTC; cdr3_aa: CASSLRAGGDEQYF
v_call: TRBV20-1; clone_size: .; d_call: .; j_call: TRBJ2-7; cdr3_nt: TGCAGTGCTCTCGGAACCGAGCAGTACTTC; cdr3_aa: CSALGTEQYF
v_call: TRBV20-1; clone_size: few; d_call: .; j_call: TRBJ2-3; cdr3_nt: TGCAGTGCTCACAAGCGGGAGAGAGGGGGCCTAAGGACAGATACGCAGTATTTT; cdr3_aa: CSAHKRERGGLRTDTQYF
v_call: TRBV3-1; clone_size: .; d_call: .; j_call: TRBJ1-2; cdr3_nt: TGTGCCAGCAGCCAAGGGCAGGGCAAGGGCTACACCTTC; cdr3_aa: CASSQGQGKGYTF
v_call: TRBV4-3; clone_size: many; d_call: .; j_call: TRBJ1-2; cdr3_nt: TGCGCCAGCAGCCGAACCGACGGAGGGGAGTATGGCTACACCTTC; cdr3_aa: CASSRTDGGEYGYTF
v_call: TRBV20-1; clone_size: few; d_call: .; j_call: TRBJ2-2; cdr3_nt: TGCAGTGCTTTGACAGGGCGGGGCACCGGGGAGCTGTTTTTT; cdr3_aa: CSALTGRGTGELFF
v_call: TRBV20-1; clone_size: many; d_call: TRBD2; j_call: TRBJ2-1; cdr3_nt: TGCAGTGCTAGAGATCAGAGCGGGAGGGCCAATGAGCAGTTCTTC; cdr3_aa: CSARDQSGRANEQFF
v_call: TRBV29-1; clone_size: once; d_call: .; j_call: TRBJ2-7; cdr3_nt: TGCAGCTCTGGACAGGCCGGGGGGGAGCAGTACTTC; cdr3_aa: CSSGQAGGEQYF
v_call: TRBV27; clone_size: .; d_call: TRBD2; j_call: TRBJ2-1; cdr3_nt: TGTGCCAGCAGTTTAGGAGCGGGAGAGGGAGAGCAGTTCTTC; cdr3_aa: CASSLGAGEGEQFF
v_call: TRBV20-1; clone_size: .; d_call: TRBD2; j_call: TRBJ2-5; cdr3_nt: TGCAGCGCGGGGGGGCCAGGGGAGACCCAGTACTTC; cdr3_aa: CSAGGPGETQYF
v_call: TRBV29-1; clone_size: .; d_call: .; j_call: TRBJ1-3; cdr3_nt: TGCAGCGTTGCCACAGGGAATAGAAACACCATATATTTT; cdr3_aa: CSVATGNRNTIYF
v_call: TRBV7-8; clone_size: many; d_call: .; j_call: TRBJ2-2; cdr3_nt: TGTGCCAGCAGCTATTGGTCCGGGGAGCTGTTTTTT; cdr3_aa: CASSYWSGELFF
v_call: TRBV7-8; clone_size: .; d_call: TRBD2; j_call: TRBJ2-3; cdr3_nt: TGTGCCAGCAGCAAACGCCCCCTCCTAGCGGGGGGGGGCACAGATACGCAGTATTTT; cdr3_aa: CASSKRPLLAGGGTDTQYF
v_call: TRBV6-1; clone_size: few; d_call: TRBD2; j_call: TRBJ2-1; cdr3_nt: TGTGCCAGCAGTGGGGGGGGAGCAGGGTACAATGAGCAGTTCTTC; cdr3_aa: CASSGGGAGYNEQFF
v_call: TRBV12-5; clone_size: .; d_call: .; j_call: TRBJ2-5; cdr3_nt: TGTGCTAGTGGTTTGGAACTAGGGGGGCAGGAGACCCAGTACTTC; cdr3_aa: CASGLELGGQETQYF
v_call: TRBV20-1; clone_size: .; d_call: TRBD2; j_call: TRBJ2-7; cdr3_nt: TGCAGTGCTAAGCGGGGGGGACAGTCCTACGAGCAGTACTTC; cdr3_aa: CSAKRGGQSYEQYF
v_call: TRBV3-1; clone_size: few; d_call: .; j_call: TRBJ1-2; cdr3_nt: TGTGCCAGCAGCCAAAACGGCGTTAGGGTGGAGGGCTACACCTTC; cdr3_aa: CASSQNGVRVEGYTF
v_call: TRBV5-6; clone_size: few; d_call: .; j_call: TRBJ2-1; cdr3_nt: TGTGCCAGCAGCCTTGGGACTTCAGGCGACAATGAGCAGTTCTTC; cdr3_aa: CASSLGTSGDNEQFF
v_call: TRBV20-1; clone_size: .; d_call: .; j_call: TRBJ2-6; cdr3_nt: TGCAGTGCTTGGGACACAGCGTCTGGGGCCAACGTCCTGACTTTC; cdr3_aa: CSAWDTASGANVLTF
v_call: TRBV9; clone_size: .; d_call: .; j_call: TRBJ2-2; cdr3_nt: TGTGCCAGCAGCAGTCCGGGCACCGGGGAGCTGTTTTTT; cdr3_aa: CASSSPGTGELFF
v_call: TRBV6-2/TRBV6-3; clone_size: few; d_call: TRBD1; j_call: TRBJ2-7; cdr3_nt: TGTGCCAGCATTGCAAACCGGGACAGCCCCTACGAGCAGTACTTC; cdr3_aa: CASIANRDSPYEQYF
v_call: TRBV12-3/TRBV12-4; clone_size: many; d_call: .; j_call: TRBJ2-2; cdr3_nt: TGTGCCAGCAGTTTAAGGGAACAGGGAACCGGGGAGCTGTTTTTT; cdr3_aa: CASSLREQGTGELFF
v_call: TRBV20-1; clone_size: many; d_call: .; j_call: TRBJ2-1; cdr3_nt: TGCAGTGCTATTCAAGAACCCGCCTTGGTCTTC; cdr3_aa: CSAIQEPALVF
v_call: TRBV5-1; clone_size: few; d_call: TRBD1; j_call: TRBJ1-4; cdr3_nt: TGCGCCAGCTCCACCACAGGGGCTAATGAAAAACTGTTTTTT; cdr3_aa: CASSTTGANEKLFF
v_call: TRBV6-2/TRBV6-3; clone_size: .; d_call: .; j_call: TRBJ2-3; cdr3_nt: TGTGCCAGCTTCTGGAGAGATACGCAGTATTTT; cdr3_aa: CASFWRDTQYF
v_call: TRBV16; clone_size: many; d_call: TRBD1; j_call: TRBJ2-7; cdr3_nt: TGTGCCAGCAGCCAAACAGGGGAAGGCGAGCAGTACTTC; cdr3_aa: CASSQTGEGEQYF
v_call: TRBV19; clone_size: few; d_call: .; j_call: TRBJ1-2; cdr3_nt: TGTGCCAGTAGTATCCCCCCTTGGCAGGGGTACGGCTACACCTTC; cdr3_aa: CASSIPPWQGYGYTF
v_call: TRBV5-5; clone_size: .; d_call: .; j_call: TRBJ2-7; cdr3_nt: TGTGCCAGCAGCTTGGCTGGCGGGGGCGCCTACGAGCAGTACTTC; cdr3_aa: CASSLAGGGAYEQYF
v_call: TRBV9; clone_size: .; d_call: TRBD1; j_call: TRBJ1-1; cdr3_nt: TGTGCCAGCAGCGTAGATACAGGGGGCGGAGGCACTGAAGCTTTCTTT; cdr3_aa: CASSVDTGGGGTEAFF
v_call: TRBV20-1; clone_size: .; d_call: .; j_call: TRBJ2-4; cdr3_nt: TGCAGTGCTAGAGATTCTAGACAGCTTGTTCTAGCCAAAAACATTCAGTACTTC; cdr3_aa: CSARDSRQLVLAKNIQYF
v_call: TRBV4-3; clone_size: many; d_call: TRBD1; j_call: TRBJ2-1; cdr3_nt: TGCGCCAGCAGCCTGGGACAGACCTTTTACAATGAGCAGTTCTTC; cdr3_aa: CASSLGQTFYNEQFF